Described below is a single T cell receptor (beta chain) sequence and its context. Its antigen is still unknown. No much larger clonotype is one base removed from it; base qualities were not supplied. This sample stems from a study of CD8 T cells in Susac syndrome (dated by TCRdb to the late 2010s). General notes on the study: The study used repertoire sequencing to test whether antigen drove CD8+ T cell activation and differentiation in Susac syndrome.

The CDR3 covers 13 residues, taking in both the cysteine and the phenylalanine. The kept DNA is CDR3 alone, 39 bases in frame from the first base. V is clipped by 2 bases and J by 9 bases, and the sequence between their germline boundaries is 14 bases long. CDR1 and CDR2 are drawn from the germline V gene: SGHDT, YYEEEE. On the study overall, not on this receptor specifically: The number of individuals in the TCR sequencing and HLA analysis was acknowledged as relatively small.

High-throughput TCR beta sequencing profiled peripheral blood CD8+ and CD4+ T cells from healthy donors, Susac syndrome patients and multiple sclerosis patients. Healthy donors were included as age- and sex-matched controls. Bulk CD8+ and CD4+ T cells were purified by magnetic negative isolation, whereas CD8+ TEMRA cells were enriched by FACS. Blood was drawn into EDTA tubes, processed within 24 hours, and PBMCs were isolated by density gradient centrifugation. PBMCs intended for TCR sequencing were frozen in liquid nitrogen and were later thawed in a 37 degrees C water bath. The sorted or isolated CD4+, CD8+ and CD8+ TEMRA cells had a purity of 90% or higher. RNA was extracted with the RNeasy kit and about 0.45 to 1 ug was reverse transcribed using random hexamers. TCR beta CDR3 regions were amplified with the immunoSEQ multiplex PCR assay covering 54 Vbeta and 13 Jbeta segments. To correct PCR amplification bias, a synthetic template baseline was used for both primer optimization and computational correction. The study's processing was this. Reads were annotated to V, D and J genes according to IMGT and were analyzed with immunoSEQ Analyzer, with only productive sequences retained. To calculate clonality, Shannon entropy was normalized by log2 of the number of productive unique sequences and then subtracted from one. For each patient and control, public and private clones were evaluated among the 100 most prevalent clones. Clones were defined as Susac-specific if absent from the healthy and MS cohorts, from 900 to 1,200 published viral clones and from other ImmuneACCESS disease sequences. The public reads were reprocessed in TCRdb via fastp at Q25 and MiXCR, keeping in-frame beta chains. Rows with one shared CDR3 protein collapse into an entry with the most common genes and DNA. TCRdb's processing, not the study's, gives the V and J calls here. Recorded for this sample are roughly 190,000 distinct CDR3 sequences; 85% to 95% of them occurred a single time. 0.1% of the sample is in the top ten clones.

Recombination connected TRBV5-6 to TRBJ1-1; TRBD1 is a possible D gene, resting on 5 matching bases. The source of this sequence is a human donor in good health. Sequencing input: CD4+ T cells from PBMCs. The CDR3 reads as follows: CASSFYSGVQAFF. At the DNA level, the sequence is TGTGCCAGCAGCTTTTATTCGGGGGTGCAAGCTTTCTTT. The reference TRBV5-6 and TRBJ1-1 proteins fill in what lies around the CDR3, so the full variable domain reads DAGVTQSPTHLIKTRGQQVTLRCSPKSGHDTVSWYQQALGQGPQFIFQYYEEEERQRGNFPDRFSGHQFPNYSSELNVNALLLGDSALYLCASSFYSGVQAFFGQGTRLTVV.